This T cell receptor (beta chain) was retrieved from a study of molecular identifiers for immune sequencing clone quantification. Each CDR3 protein gets one entry after TCRdb re-called the PCR reads with MiXCR. The sample lists roughly 100,000 distinct CDR3 sequences, 30% to 35% occurring once. V dropped 6 bases and J dropped 4; count of bases not matched to a gene: 4. The CDR3 loop spans 13 amino acids. CDR1 and CDR2 (germline): DFQATT, SNEGSKA (reference sequence). This clonotype was seen a few times. V is TRBV20-1 and J is TRBJ2-2, with TRBD2 identical over 8 bases. The sequenced sample consisted of naive CD8+ T cells from blood, with Jurkat cell RNA spiked in. Subset denoted: FACS-sorted CD8+CD4-CCR7+CD45RA+ naive T cells. The receptor was isolated from a human donor in good health. Some libraries in this study had Jurkat cell RNA spiked in. CDR3 residues: CSAVSGSTGELFF. CDR3 nucleotide sequence: TGCAGTGCCGTAAGCGGGAGCACCGGGGAGCTGTTTTTT.